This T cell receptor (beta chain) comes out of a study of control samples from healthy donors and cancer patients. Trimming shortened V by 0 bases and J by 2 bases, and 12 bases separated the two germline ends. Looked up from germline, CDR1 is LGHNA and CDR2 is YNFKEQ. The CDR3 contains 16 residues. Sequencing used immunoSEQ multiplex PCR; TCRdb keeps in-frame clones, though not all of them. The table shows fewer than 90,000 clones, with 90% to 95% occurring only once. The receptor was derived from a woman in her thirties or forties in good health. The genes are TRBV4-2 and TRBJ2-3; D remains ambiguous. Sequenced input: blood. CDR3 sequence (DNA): TGTGCCAGCAGCCAAGATAGGGATAGACTCACAGATACGCAGTATTTT. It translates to CASSQDRDRLTDTQYF.